Each of the 30 T cell receptor gamma chains below was sequenced from the same sample in a study of Vδ1+ human thymocytes. Findings of the study overall: Highly polyclonal TRG and TRD repertoires with Gaussian CDR3 length distributions appeared in thymus.

Their cognate antigens are unknown. Extracted RNA was reverse transcribed into cDNA. Pooled V-gene forward primers with one constant-region reverse primer generated the CDR3 amplicons by multiplex PCR. TCRdb re-called the multiplex PCR reads using CATT. Among over 25,000 gamma-chain clones, around 20% were seen once, and the ten largest hold 1.8%. Specimen: Vdelta1+ gamma-delta thymocytes from the thymus. Subset reported: FACS-sorted CD3+ TCRalphabeta- TCRVdelta1+ TCRVdelta2- thymocytes. The receptors were sampled from a boy in the first two years of life who had congenital heart surgery.

The sample holds a few counts of this clone. V gene TRGV9 combines with J gene TRGJ1 or TRGJ2. Germline CDR1 and CDR2: GITISATS and ISYDGTV (reference sequence). The CDR3 sequence is 13 residues long. Trimming removed 0 bases from V and 12 bases from J; junction bases left unmatched: 11. CDR3 amino acids: CALWEVQSGGKLF. The CDR3 DNA reads as TGTGCCTTGTGGGAGGTGCAATCGGGAGGGAAACTCTTT.

The V and J genes are TRGV3 and TRGJ1 or TRGJ2. CDR3 length equals 10 residues. The germline V gene encodes CDR1 VTNTFY and CDR2 YDVSTARD (reference sequence). With V trimmed by 0 bases and J by 13 bases, 3 bases remained unmatched. CDR3 amino acids: CATWDRTKLF. The CDR3 DNA reads as TGTGCCACCTGGGACAGGACCAAACTCTTT.

This sequence joins TRGV9 and TRGJP. The CDR3 sequence is 18 residues long. The V and J ends lost 0 bases and 7 bases, in that order; junction bases with no gene match: 9. From germline, CDR1 is GITISATS and CDR2 ISYDGTV (reference sequence). The CDR3 loop is CALWEVHSSELGKKIKVF. CDR3 DNA sequence: TGTGCCTTGTGGGAGGTGCATAGTTCGGAGTTGGGCAAAAAAATCAAGGTATTT.

Remarks on this clone: This may be a read error, as it is one base from a much larger clone. The chain is built from TRGV3 and TRGJ1 or TRGJ2. V trimming: 0 bases; J trimming: 0 bases; junction bases outside the gene matches: 2. Germline CDR1 is VTNTFY and CDR2 is YDVSTARD (reference sequence). The CDR3 has 14 amino acids. CDR3 protein: CATWDRWNYYKKLF. CDR3 DNA: TGTGCCACCTGGGACAGGTGGAATTATTATAAGAAACTCTTT.

This clone was seen a few times. This chain connects TRGV8 to TRGJ1 or TRGJ2. Germline V CDR1 and CDR2: VENAVY, YDSYNSRV. Trimming removed 1 base from V and 10 bases from J; junction bases left unmatched: 7. CDR3 length equals 12 residues. This chain's CDR3 is CATWDRLRKKLF. CDR3 bases: TGTGCCACCTGGGATAGATTGAGGAAGAAACTCTTT.

The chain employs TRGV8 and TRGJ1 or TRGJ2. V was pared by 0 bases and J by 3 bases, with 8 bases of the junction left unmatched. This CDR3 is built from 15 residues. CDR1 and CDR2 from the germline V gene are VENAVY and YDSYNSRV. The CDR3 DNA follows: TGTGCCACCTGGGATAGGTCTAGCCCTTATTATAAGAAACTCTTT. This encodes CATWDRSSPYYKKLF.

In its sample, this clone was seen a few times. This sample includes further DNA sequences coding for the same CDR3. The V call is TRGV9, the J call TRGJP. CDR1 and CDR2 from the germline V gene are GITISATS and ISYDGTV (reference sequence). Losses at the gene ends were 0 bases for V and 7 bases for J; bases not matched to a gene: 3. This CDR3 contains 16 residues. The CDR3 DNA is TGTGCCTTGTGGGAGGTGGTTGAGTTGGGCAAAAAAATCAAGGTATTT. This sequence encodes CALWEVVELGKKIKVF.

This clone was picked up a small number of times. The chain carries TRGV9 and TRGJ1 or TRGJ2. The junction had 11 bases not matched to a gene; V was cut back by 10 bases and J by 8 bases. This CDR3 comprises 11 residues. Germline CDR1 is GITISATS and CDR2 is ISYDGTV (reference sequence). CDR3 bases: TGTGCCTTTACCCTTGAGCATAAGAAACTCTTT. Translation gives CAFTLEHKKLF.

This clone was observed a few times. V gene TRGV9 combines with J gene TRGJ1 or TRGJ2. V shed 4 bases and J 10 bases; nucleotides not matched to a gene: 13. The CDR3 extends over 13 amino acids. From germline, CDR1 is GITISATS and CDR2 ISYDGTV (reference sequence). The CDR3 DNA reads as TGTGCCTTGTGGGAACCCTGTATGGGGAAGAAACTCTTT. This translates into CALWEPCMGKKLF.

The V gene is TRGV4, the J gene TRGJ1 or TRGJ2. J lost 11 bases, V lost 0 bases, and 10 bases had no gene match. CDR3 size: 13 residues. The germline V gene has CDR1 EGSTGY and CDR2 YDSYTSSV. The CDR3 coding sequence is TGTGCCACCTGGGATGGGCCAACCCGGGAGAAACTCTTT. Translating gives CATWDGPTREKLF.

This clone has just a few counts. A much larger clone sits a single nucleotide away, making a read error possible. This sequence joins TRGV3 and TRGJ1 or TRGJ2. Germline CDR1 and CDR2: VTNTFY and YDVSTARD (reference sequence). The CDR3 is made up of 12 amino acids. The CDR3 DNA follows: TGCGCCACCTGGGACAATTATTATAAGAAACTCTTT. Protein product: CATWDNYYKKLF.

There are a few counts of this clone. This chain joins TRGV4 and TRGJ1 or TRGJ2. Per germline, CDR1 EGSTGY and CDR2 YDSYTSSV. This CDR3 comprises 13 residues. V shed 3 bases and J 6 bases; nucleotides not matched to a gene: 8. In DNA, the CDR3 is TGTGCCACCTGGGATCTAACCATTTATAAGAAACTCTTT. This codes for CATWDLTIYKKLF.

This chain connects TRGV3 to TRGJ1 or TRGJ2. The V gene end was trimmed by 3 bases and the J gene end by 1 base; junction bases not matched to a gene: 3. In germline, CDR1 is VTNTFY, CDR2 YDVSTARD (reference sequence). This CDR3 comprises 13 residues. The CDR3 reads CATWDYNYYKKLF. The CDR3 nucleotides are TGTGCCACCTGGGACTACAATTATTATAAGAAACTCTTT.

This clone came up a few times. The chain is built from TRGV3 and TRGJ1 or TRGJ2. Germline loops: CDR1 VTNTFY, CDR2 YDVSTARD (reference sequence). V trimming: 3 bases; J trimming: 12 bases; junction bases outside the gene matches: 17. The CDR3 covers 14 residues. The CDR3 protein is CATWDEMKGRVKLF. In nucleotides, the CDR3 is TGTGCCACCTGGGACGAGATGAAGGGACGGGTGAAACTCTTT.

The chain combines TRGV9 with TRGJ1 or TRGJ2. The CDR3 runs 12 residues. V lost 5 bases, J lost 2 bases, and 3 bases stayed unmatched. Germline V gene data show CDR1 as GITISATS and CDR2 as ISYDGTV (reference sequence). CDR3 region: CALWVHYYKKLF. CDR3 sequence (DNA): TGTGCCTTGTGGGTCCATTATTATAAGAAACTCTTT.

This clone was seen a handful of times. Other DNA sequences in the sample encode the same CDR3. The chain employs TRGV4 and TRGJ1 or TRGJ2. Unmatched junction bases numbered 3, after V lost 1 base and J lost 0 bases. The CDR3 contains 14 residues. Germline CDR1 reads EGSTGY; CDR2 reads YDSYTSSV. DNA for the CDR3: TGTGCCACCTGGGATGGTCCGAATTATTATAAGAAACTCTTT. It codes for CATWDGPNYYKKLF.

The chain has TRGV5 and TRGJ1 or TRGJ2. The J segment lost 10 bases and the V segment lost 0 bases, leaving 12 bases of the junction unmatched. The CDR3 consists of 14 residues. Germline assignment: CDR1 VINAFY and CDR2 YDVSNSKD. The CDR3 nucleotides read TGTGCCACCTGGGACAGGCCGGGCCAGGTCAAGAAACTCTTT. The encoded protein is CATWDRPGQVKKLF.

As concerns this clone: The sample carries other DNA sequences with the same CDR3. The chain combines TRGV9 with TRGJP. This CDR3 region has 16 residues. V lost 1 base, J lost 7 bases, and 4 bases stayed unmatched. Germline CDR1 reads GITISATS; CDR2 reads ISYDGTV (reference sequence). The CDR3 protein is CALWEVKELGKKIKVF. The CDR3 DNA is TGTGCCTTGTGGGAGGTTAAGGAGTTGGGCAAAAAAATCAAGGTATTT.

The chain is built from TRGV9 and TRGJ1 or TRGJ2. Trimming took 5 bases from V and 0 from J; bases not matched to a gene: 22. CDR3 length equals 19 residues. From germline, CDR1 is GITISATS and CDR2 ISYDGTV (reference sequence). CDR3 in DNA: TGTGCCTTGTGGGTCCCCACCCTTGACCTTATTTCGAATTATTATAAGAAACTCTTT. Protein: CALWVPTLDLISNYYKKLF.

The chain couples TRGV9 to TRGJ1 or TRGJ2. The CDR3 covers 15 residues. Germline CDR1 reads GITISATS; CDR2 reads ISYDGTV (reference sequence). The ends lost 1 base at V and 0 bases at J; junction bases unmatched: 6. The CDR3 protein is CALWEVERNYYKKLF. CDR3 sequence (DNA): TGTGCCTTGTGGGAGGTCGAACGGAATTATTATAAGAAACTCTTT.

Only a few counts were recorded for this clone. Different DNA sequences within this sample yield the same CDR3. This chain joins TRGV3 and TRGJ1 or TRGJ2. Trimming cost V 0 bases and J 7 bases; bases outside gene matches: 6. The germline gives CDR1 VTNTFY, CDR2 YDVSTARD (reference sequence). This CDR3 has 13 amino acids. As DNA, the CDR3 is TGTGCCACCTGGGACAGGCGGCGATATAAGAAACTCTTT. Residues: CATWDRRRYKKLF.

V and J are TRGV5 and TRGJ1 or TRGJ2. Germline-derived CDR1 and CDR2 are VINAFY and YDVSNSKD. Trimming took 6 bases from V and 7 from J; bases not matched to a gene: 6. The CDR3 runs to 11 residues. Written as DNA, the CDR3 is TGTGCCACCTGGTGTTACTATAAGAAACTCTTT. Translating it yields CATWCYYKKLF.

This clone is labeled as medium-sized (0.01 to 0.1%). Other DNA variants within this sample encode the same CDR3. The chain recombines TRGV3 with TRGJ1 or TRGJ2. The junction had 5 bases not matched to a gene; V was cut back by 0 bases and J by 12 bases. The germline V gene has CDR1 VTNTFY and CDR2 YDVSTARD (reference sequence). CDR3 size: 11 residues. The CDR3 sequence: CATWDRLRKLF. Here the CDR3 DNA reads TGTGCCACCTGGGACAGGCTCAGGAAACTCTTT.

This clone was detected a few times. The V and J genes are TRGV9 and TRGJP1. Germline-derived CDR1 and CDR2 are GITISATS and ISYDGTV (reference sequence). Trimming took 5 bases from V and 9 from J; bases not matched to a gene: 0. This CDR3 has 10 residues. The CDR3 sequence is CALWGWFKIF. The CDR3 bases are TGTGCCTTGTGGGGTTGGTTCAAGATATTT.

This chain connects TRGV9 to TRGJP. Losses at the gene ends were 4 bases for V and 4 bases for J; bases not matched to a gene: 7. There are 17 residues in the CDR3. Germline assignment: CDR1 GITISATS and CDR2 ISYDGTV (reference sequence). This CDR3 reads CALWDQLQELGKKIKVF. CDR3 coding DNA: TGTGCCTTGTGGGATCAGCTACAAGAGTTGGGCAAAAAAATCAAGGTATTT.

The chain is built from TRGV4 and TRGJ1 or TRGJ2. The junction had 6 bases not matched to a gene; V was cut back by 2 bases and J by 2 bases. The CDR3 is made up of 14 amino acids. The V gene's germline CDR1 is EGSTGY and CDR2 YDSYTSSV. CDR3 bases: TGTGCCACCTGGGATGCCCGGGATTATTATAAGAAACTCTTT. Translated, it gives CATWDARDYYKKLF.

The table lists this clone with a few counts. This sample includes further DNA sequences coding for the same CDR3. The chain links TRGV2 to TRGJ1 or TRGJ2. The CDR3 runs 13 residues. Germline V gene sequence: CDR1 EGSNGY, CDR2 YDSYNSKV. V shed 4 bases and J 6 bases; nucleotides not matched to a gene: 9. CDR3 protein: CATWDGIGYKKLF. DNA of the CDR3: TGTGCCACCTGGGATGGAATTGGTTATAAGAAACTCTTT.

Only a few counts were recorded for this clone. V usage is TRGV8 and J usage is TRGJ1 or TRGJ2. The CDR3 covers 15 residues. CDR1 is VENAVY and CDR2 is YDSYNSRV in the germline V gene. V shed 0 bases and J 3 bases; nucleotides not matched to a gene: 8. The chain's CDR3 is CATWDRPGSYYKKLF. CDR3 nucleotides: TGTGCCACCTGGGATAGGCCAGGGAGTTATTATAAGAAACTCTTT.

Concerning this clone itself: This could be a read error, since a much larger clone is one nucleotide away. At the DNA level, this CDR3 is encoded by other sequences in the same sample as well. The chain carries TRGV4 and TRGJ1 or TRGJ2. J lost 6 bases, V lost 1 base, and 3 bases had no gene match. Germline V gene data show CDR1 as EGSTGY and CDR2 as YDSYTSSV. This CDR3 contains 12 residues. CDR3 amino acids: CATWDGCYKKLF. DNA for the CDR3: TGTGCCACCTGGGATGGTTGTTATAAGAAACTCTTT.

The sample holds one count of this clone. The genes are TRGV9 and TRGJP. Germline V gene sequence: CDR1 GITISATS, CDR2 ISYDGTV (reference sequence). This CDR3 has 16 amino acids. The ends lost 3 bases at V and 7 bases at J; junction bases unmatched: 6. The CDR3 loop is CALWEPAELGKKIKVF. In DNA form, the CDR3 reads TGTGCCTTGTGGGAGCCCGCGGAGTTGGGCAAAAAAATCAAGGTATTT.